Listed below are T cell receptor beta chains from one sample, sequenced in a study of identical twins. TCRdb re-called the 5' RACE reads through MiXCR, storing one row per CDR3 protein. The sample lists about 530,000 distinct CDR3 sequences; 20% to 25% were seen once. Another study also made use of these data, one on yellow fever vaccine responses in identical twins.

The sequencing input was CD4+ T cells sorted from blood. Receptors originate from a woman aged 18-30 years in good health. Both conserved end residues are part of each CDR3. D genes are given only for firm matches. Clone size is shown for a subset of rows, as once, few, many or a class of expanded clone.

v_gene: TRBV5-1; abundance: .; d_gene: .; len: 12; j_gene: TRBJ2-1; CDR3nt: TGCGCCAGCAGCTTGGGGCCGACAGAGCAGTTCTTC; CDR3aa: CASSLGPTEQFF
v_gene: TRBV15; abundance: few; d_gene: .; len: 13; j_gene: TRBJ2-2; CDR3nt: TGTGCCACCAGCCGGGGGGCGACCGGGGAGCTGTTTTTT; CDR3aa: CATSRGATGELFF
v_gene: TRBV15; abundance: few; d_gene: .; len: 16; j_gene: TRBJ2-1; CDR3nt: TGTGCCACCAGCGAAGGAACAGTCTCCAACTTCAATGAGCAGTTCTTC; CDR3aa: CATSEGTVSNFNEQFF
v_gene: TRBV12-3/TRBV12-4; abundance: few; d_gene: .; len: 16; j_gene: TRBJ2-1; CDR3nt: TGTGCCAGCAGTTTCTCCTCGTTGGGTAACAACAATGAGCAGTTCTTC; CDR3aa: CASSFSSLGNNNEQFF
v_gene: TRBV20-1; abundance: few; d_gene: .; len: 13; j_gene: TRBJ2-3; CDR3nt: TGCAGTGCTAGGGAACTCAGCACAGATACGCAGTATTTT; CDR3aa: CSARELSTDTQYF
v_gene: TRBV5-1; abundance: .; d_gene: .; len: 15; j_gene: TRBJ2-1; CDR3nt: TGCGCCAGCAGCTTAAGCGTGAGCTCCTACAATGAGCAGTTCTTC; CDR3aa: CASSLSVSSYNEQFF
v_gene: TRBV3-1; abundance: .; d_gene: .; len: 14; j_gene: TRBJ2-1; CDR3nt: TGTGCCAGCAGCCAAAACCCCGGACCCTATGCGCAGTTCTTT; CDR3aa: CASSQNPGPYAQFF
v_gene: TRBV27; abundance: .; d_gene: TRBD2; len: 15; j_gene: TRBJ2-1; CDR3nt: TGTGCCAGCAGATCCGGGGCGGGGGGGCCTCATGAGCAGTTCTTC; CDR3aa: CASRSGAGGPHEQFF
v_gene: TRBV28; abundance: .; d_gene: .; len: 15; j_gene: TRBJ2-1; CDR3nt: TGTGCCAGCAGTTTGGCTACCTTCGCTTCGTTTGAGCAGTTCTTC; CDR3aa: CASSLATFASFEQFF
v_gene: TRBV6-5; abundance: few; d_gene: .; len: 15; j_gene: TRBJ1-1; CDR3nt: TGTGCCAGCAGTTATTCCAGGGGTGCCGGAACTGAAGCTTTCTTT; CDR3aa: CASSYSRGAGTEAFF
v_gene: TRBV6-1; abundance: few; d_gene: .; len: 13; j_gene: TRBJ2-7; CDR3nt: TGTGCCAGCAGCAGGGCAGGTTCCTACGAGCAGTACTTC; CDR3aa: CASSRAGSYEQYF
v_gene: TRBV4-1; abundance: few; d_gene: .; len: 18; j_gene: TRBJ2-7; CDR3nt: TGCGCCAGCAGCCAAGTTGGTAAGGCGGGAAGCTCATCCTACGAGCAGTACTTC; CDR3aa: CASSQVGKAGSSSYEQYF
v_gene: TRBV4-1; abundance: few; d_gene: TRBD1; len: 18; j_gene: TRBJ2-5; CDR3nt: TGCGCCAGCAGCCACTCCCCTAAGGGGGCAGGGATGAGGGAGACCCAGTACTTC; CDR3aa: CASSHSPKGAGMRETQYF
v_gene: TRBV6-5; abundance: few; d_gene: .; len: 15; j_gene: TRBJ2-1; CDR3nt: TGTGCCAGCAGTTACAGGCGGAGCTCCTACAATGAGCAGTTCTTC; CDR3aa: CASSYRRSSYNEQFF
v_gene: TRBV4-1; abundance: .; d_gene: TRBD1; len: 14; j_gene: TRBJ2-1; CDR3nt: TGCGCCAGCAGCCAAGTTACAGGGGGCGATGAGCAGTTCTTC; CDR3aa: CASSQVTGGDEQFF
v_gene: TRBV28; abundance: few; d_gene: .; len: 13; j_gene: TRBJ2-3; CDR3nt: TGTGCCAGCATTGTAGCGGGCACAGATACGCAGTATTTT; CDR3aa: CASIVAGTDTQYF
v_gene: TRBV20-1; abundance: .; d_gene: .; len: 15; j_gene: TRBJ2-5; CDR3nt: TGCAGTGCCCTCAGCATGGGGTCAGGAGGGGAGACCCAGTACTTC; CDR3aa: CSALSMGSGGETQYF
v_gene: TRBV7-9; abundance: .; d_gene: .; len: 14; j_gene: TRBJ1-1; CDR3nt: TGTGCCAGCACCACCTTCGGGGCAGGGACTGAAGCTTTCTTT; CDR3aa: CASTTFGAGTEAFF
v_gene: TRBV12-3/TRBV12-4; abundance: .; d_gene: .; len: 13; j_gene: TRBJ1-1; CDR3nt: TGTGCCAGCAGTTTAGGGGACCCAATAGAAGCTTTCTTT; CDR3aa: CASSLGDPIEAFF
v_gene: TRBV15; abundance: .; d_gene: .; len: 14; j_gene: TRBJ1-1; CDR3nt: TGTGCCACCAGCAGCGGGGTCATGAACACTGAAGCTTTCTTT; CDR3aa: CATSSGVMNTEAFF
v_gene: TRBV12-3/TRBV12-4; abundance: .; d_gene: TRBD2; len: 12; j_gene: TRBJ2-1; CDR3nt: TGTGCCAGCAGTAGCGGGACGCACAGAGGGATCTTC; CDR3aa: CASSSGTHRGIF
v_gene: TRBV7-3; abundance: few; d_gene: TRBD2; len: 16; j_gene: TRBJ2-3; CDR3nt: TGTGCCAGCAGCTCTTCTTATGAGCGGGGGTTAGATACGCAGTATTTT; CDR3aa: CASSSSYERGLDTQYF
v_gene: TRBV9; abundance: .; d_gene: .; len: 15; j_gene: TRBJ2-3; CDR3nt: TGTGCCAGCAGCGTAGGAGGTAGCGTTGGAGATACGCAGTATTTT; CDR3aa: CASSVGGSVGDTQYF
v_gene: TRBV5-1; abundance: .; d_gene: TRBD1; len: 15; j_gene: TRBJ1-4; CDR3nt: TGCGCCAGCAGCCGGGAGGGGGCCGGGGGTGAAAAACTGTTTTTT; CDR3aa: CASSREGAGGEKLFF
v_gene: TRBV25-1; abundance: few; d_gene: TRBD1; len: 13; j_gene: TRBJ2-7; CDR3nt: TGTGCCAGCAGTGAACTCCTTGGACAGGTCTCCTACTTC; CDR3aa: CASSELLGQVSYF
v_gene: TRBV5-1; abundance: few; d_gene: TRBD2; len: 15; j_gene: TRBJ2-6; CDR3nt: TGCGCCAGCAGCTTGCGGGAGGCTGGGGCCAACGTCCTGACTTTC; CDR3aa: CASSLREAGANVLTF
v_gene: TRBV10-3; abundance: few; d_gene: TRBD1; len: 13; j_gene: TRBJ2-1; CDR3nt: TGTGCCATCAGTGGGACAGGGGACAATGAGCAGTTCTTC; CDR3aa: CAISGTGDNEQFF
v_gene: TRBV29-1; abundance: few; d_gene: TRBD2; len: 14; j_gene: TRBJ2-5; CDR3nt: TGCAGCGTCAAAGGACTAGCGGGGCCAGAGACCCAGTACTTC; CDR3aa: CSVKGLAGPETQYF
v_gene: TRBV12-5; abundance: .; d_gene: TRBD2; len: 17; j_gene: TRBJ2-1; CDR3nt: TGTGCTAGTGGTTTGCCTTACGAGGGACTAGCGTACAATGAGCAGTTCTTC; CDR3aa: CASGLPYEGLAYNEQFF
v_gene: TRBV2; abundance: .; d_gene: .; len: 14; j_gene: TRBJ1-6; CDR3nt: TGTGCCAGCAGTGGGACAGCGGATAATTCACCCCTCCACTTT; CDR3aa: CASSGTADNSPLHF
v_gene: TRBV5-1; abundance: few; d_gene: TRBD1; len: 14; j_gene: TRBJ2-2; CDR3nt: TGCGCCAGCAGCTTGCCGGGACAGCCCGGGGAGCTGTTTTTT; CDR3aa: CASSLPGQPGELFF
v_gene: TRBV5-1; abundance: few; d_gene: TRBD1; len: 15; j_gene: TRBJ2-3; CDR3nt: TGCGCCAGCAGCTTGGGGCAGGGGGCGCCCGATACGCAGTATTTT; CDR3aa: CASSLGQGAPDTQYF
v_gene: TRBV7-9; abundance: few; d_gene: TRBD1; len: 15; j_gene: TRBJ1-1; CDR3nt: TGTGCCAGCAGCCCCGGACAGGCGCTGAACACTGAAGCTTTCTTT; CDR3aa: CASSPGQALNTEAFF
v_gene: TRBV5-1; abundance: .; d_gene: TRBD1; len: 14; j_gene: TRBJ2-5; CDR3nt: TGCGCCAGCAGCCGGGACAGGGGGGCTGAGACCCAGTACTTC; CDR3aa: CASSRDRGAETQYF
v_gene: TRBV12-3/TRBV12-4; abundance: .; d_gene: .; len: 13; j_gene: TRBJ1-5; CDR3nt: TGTGCCAGCAGCCTTAGGGACCTTCAGCCCCAGCATTTT; CDR3aa: CASSLRDLQPQHF
v_gene: TRBV7-9; abundance: few; d_gene: .; len: 14; j_gene: TRBJ2-5; CDR3nt: TGTGCCAGCAGCCTAAGTTTAGGGGACGAGACCCAGTACTTC; CDR3aa: CASSLSLGDETQYF
v_gene: TRBV9; abundance: .; d_gene: .; len: 14; j_gene: TRBJ2-1; CDR3nt: TGTGCCAGCAGCGTAGCCGCTACCTACAATGAGCAGTTCTTC; CDR3aa: CASSVAATYNEQFF
v_gene: TRBV2; abundance: .; d_gene: TRBD1; len: 14; j_gene: TRBJ2-7; CDR3nt: TGTGCCAGCAGTGGTGGGACAGTACCCTACGAGCAGTACTTC; CDR3aa: CASSGGTVPYEQYF
v_gene: TRBV11-2; abundance: .; d_gene: TRBD2; len: 19; j_gene: TRBJ2-3; CDR3nt: TGTGCCAGCAGCCCCCTACCGAGGAGCGGGAGGGCCCTTGGAGATACGCAGTATTTT; CDR3aa: CASSPLPRSGRALGDTQYF
v_gene: TRBV18; abundance: .; d_gene: .; len: 13; j_gene: TRBJ2-7; CDR3nt: TGTGCCAGCTCACCCGCCCCGGTTGACGAGCAGTACTTC; CDR3aa: CASSPAPVDEQYF
v_gene: TRBV20-1; abundance: few; d_gene: .; len: 14; j_gene: TRBJ2-1; CDR3nt: TGCAGTGCCATACGGGGGTCCCCTTGGAATGAGCAGTTCTTC; CDR3aa: CSAIRGSPWNEQFF
v_gene: TRBV5-1; abundance: few; d_gene: .; len: 13; j_gene: TRBJ2-7; CDR3nt: TGCGCCAGCAGCCCTGGCGAACCCTACGAGCAGTACTTC; CDR3aa: CASSPGEPYEQYF